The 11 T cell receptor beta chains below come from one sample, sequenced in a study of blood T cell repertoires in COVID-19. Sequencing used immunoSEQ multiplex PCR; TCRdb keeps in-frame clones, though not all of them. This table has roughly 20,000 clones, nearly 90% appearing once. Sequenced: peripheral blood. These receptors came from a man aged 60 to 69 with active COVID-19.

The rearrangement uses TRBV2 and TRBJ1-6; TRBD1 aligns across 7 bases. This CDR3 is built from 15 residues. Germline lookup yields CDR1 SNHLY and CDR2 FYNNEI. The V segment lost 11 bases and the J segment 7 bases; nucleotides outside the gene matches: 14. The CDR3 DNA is TGTGCCGGAGCAGGGGGACGGTCCGAGAATTCACCCCTCCACTTT. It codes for CAGAGGRSENSPLHF.

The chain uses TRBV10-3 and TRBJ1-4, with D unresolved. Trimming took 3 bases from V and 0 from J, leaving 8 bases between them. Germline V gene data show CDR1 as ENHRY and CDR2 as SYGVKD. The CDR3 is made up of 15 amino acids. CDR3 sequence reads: CAISERQATNEKLFF. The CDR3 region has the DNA TGTGCCATCAGTGAAAGACAAGCAACTAATGAAAAACTGTTTTTT.

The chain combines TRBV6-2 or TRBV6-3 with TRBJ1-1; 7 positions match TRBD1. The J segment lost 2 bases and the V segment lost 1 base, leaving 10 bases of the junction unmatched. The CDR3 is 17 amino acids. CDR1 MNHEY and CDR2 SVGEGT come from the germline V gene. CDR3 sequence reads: CASSYLGGQNYNTEAFF. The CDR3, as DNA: TGTGCCAGCAGTTACTTGGGGGGACAGAATTATAACACTGAAGCTTTCTTT.

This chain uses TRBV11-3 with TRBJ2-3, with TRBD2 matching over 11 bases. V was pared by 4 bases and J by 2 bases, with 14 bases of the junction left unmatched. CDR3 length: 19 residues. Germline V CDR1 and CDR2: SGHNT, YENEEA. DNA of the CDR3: TGTGCCAGCAGCTCTGGCTCTAGCGGGGGGACCTGGATCACAGATACGCAGTATTTT. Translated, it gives CASSSGSSGGTWITDTQYF. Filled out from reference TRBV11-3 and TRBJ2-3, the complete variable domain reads EAGVVQSPRYKIIEKKQPVAFWCNPISGHNTLYWYLQNLGQGPELLIRYENEEAVDDSQLPKDRFSAERLKGVDSTLKIQPAELGDSAVYLCASSSGSSGGTWITDTQYFGPGTRLTVL.

In DNA, the CDR3 is TGTGCCACCAGTGATCCGACAGGGAAGGCTTTCTTT. It is translated as CATSDPTGKAFF. The chain couples TRBV24-1 to TRBJ1-1, with 7 nucleotides matching TRBD1. The germline V gene has CDR1 KGHDR and CDR2 SFDVKD. The CDR3 has 12 residues. V was pared by 3 bases and J by 11 bases, with 5 bases of the junction left unmatched.

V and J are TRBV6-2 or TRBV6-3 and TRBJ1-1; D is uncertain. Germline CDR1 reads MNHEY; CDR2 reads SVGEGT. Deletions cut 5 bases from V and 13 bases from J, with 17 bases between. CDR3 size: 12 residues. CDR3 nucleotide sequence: TGTGCCAGCAGTCCCGGACTTGCCGAGGGTTTCTTT. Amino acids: CASSPGLAEGFF.

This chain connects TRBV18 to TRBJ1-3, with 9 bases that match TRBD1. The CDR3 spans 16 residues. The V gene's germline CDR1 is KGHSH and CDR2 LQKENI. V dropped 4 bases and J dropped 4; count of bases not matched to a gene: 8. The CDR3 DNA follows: TGTGCCAGCTCACTTACATCCGGGACAGGGGGAAACACCATATATTTT. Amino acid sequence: CASSLTSGTGGNTIYF.

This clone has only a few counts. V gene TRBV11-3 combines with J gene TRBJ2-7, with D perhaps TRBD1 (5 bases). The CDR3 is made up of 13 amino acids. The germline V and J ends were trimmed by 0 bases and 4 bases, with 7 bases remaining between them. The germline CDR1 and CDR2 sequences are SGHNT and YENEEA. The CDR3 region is CASSLDPGYEQYF. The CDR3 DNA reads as TGTGCCAGCAGCTTAGATCCAGGGTACGAGCAGTACTTC.

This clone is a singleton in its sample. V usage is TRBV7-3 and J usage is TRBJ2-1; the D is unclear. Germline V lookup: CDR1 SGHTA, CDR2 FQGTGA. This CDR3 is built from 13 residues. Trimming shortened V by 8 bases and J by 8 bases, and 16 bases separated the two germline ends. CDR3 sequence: CASQRVRGHEQFF. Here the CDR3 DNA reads TGTGCCAGCCAGCGCGTCCGAGGTCATGAGCAGTTCTTC.

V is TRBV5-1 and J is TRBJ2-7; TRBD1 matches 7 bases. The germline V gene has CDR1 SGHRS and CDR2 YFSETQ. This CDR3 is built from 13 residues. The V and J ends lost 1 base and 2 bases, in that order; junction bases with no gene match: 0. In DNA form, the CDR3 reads TGCGCCAGCAGCTTGACAGGGGCCTACGAGCAGTACTTC. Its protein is CASSLTGAYEQYF.

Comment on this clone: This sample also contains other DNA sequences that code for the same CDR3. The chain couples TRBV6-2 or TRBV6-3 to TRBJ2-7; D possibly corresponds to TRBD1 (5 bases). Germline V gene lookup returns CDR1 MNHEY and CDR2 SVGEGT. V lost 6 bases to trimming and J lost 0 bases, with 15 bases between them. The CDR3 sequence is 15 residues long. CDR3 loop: CASSSQGSASYEQYF. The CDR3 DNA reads TGTGCCAGCAGCTCCCAGGGATCGGCCTCCTACGAGCAGTACTTC.